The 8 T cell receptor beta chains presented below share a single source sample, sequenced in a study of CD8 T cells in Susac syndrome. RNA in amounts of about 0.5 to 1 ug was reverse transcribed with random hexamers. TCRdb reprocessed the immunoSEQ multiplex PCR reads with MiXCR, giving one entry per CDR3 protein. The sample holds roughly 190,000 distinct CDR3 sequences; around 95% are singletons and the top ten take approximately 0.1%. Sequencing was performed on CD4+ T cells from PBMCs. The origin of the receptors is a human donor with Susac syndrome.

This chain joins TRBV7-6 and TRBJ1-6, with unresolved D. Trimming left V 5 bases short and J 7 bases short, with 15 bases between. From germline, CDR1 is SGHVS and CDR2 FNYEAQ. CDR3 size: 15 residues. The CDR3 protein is CASSPSPGFNSPLHF. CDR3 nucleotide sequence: TGTGCCAGCAGCCCGAGCCCGGGGTTCAATTCACCCCTCCACTTT.

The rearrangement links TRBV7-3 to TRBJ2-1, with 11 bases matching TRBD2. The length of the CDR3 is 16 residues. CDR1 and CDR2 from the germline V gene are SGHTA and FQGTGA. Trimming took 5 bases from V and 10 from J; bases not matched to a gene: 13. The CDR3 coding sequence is TGTGCCAGCAGCCGACTAGCGGGGTTCCCCCCCAAAGAGCAGTTCTTC. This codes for CASSRLAGFPPKEQFF.

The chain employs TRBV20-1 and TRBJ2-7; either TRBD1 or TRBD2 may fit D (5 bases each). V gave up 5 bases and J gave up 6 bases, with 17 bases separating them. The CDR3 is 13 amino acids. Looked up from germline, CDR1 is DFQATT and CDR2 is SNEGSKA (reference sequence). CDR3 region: CSASDGAALEQYF. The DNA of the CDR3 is TGCAGTGCTTCCGACGGGGCCGCCCTCGAGCAGTACTTC.

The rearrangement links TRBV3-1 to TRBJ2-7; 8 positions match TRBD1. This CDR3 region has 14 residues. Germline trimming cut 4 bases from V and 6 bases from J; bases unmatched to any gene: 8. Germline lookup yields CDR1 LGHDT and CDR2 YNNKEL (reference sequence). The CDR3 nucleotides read TGTGCCAGCAGCCCCCACGACAGGGGTTCCGAGCAGTACTTC. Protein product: CASSPHDRGSEQYF.

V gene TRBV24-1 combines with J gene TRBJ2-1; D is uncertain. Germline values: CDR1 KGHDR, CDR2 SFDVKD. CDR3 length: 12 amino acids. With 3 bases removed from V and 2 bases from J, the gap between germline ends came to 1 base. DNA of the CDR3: TGTGCCACCAGTGATCCCTACAATGAGCAGTTCTTC. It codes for CATSDPYNEQFF.

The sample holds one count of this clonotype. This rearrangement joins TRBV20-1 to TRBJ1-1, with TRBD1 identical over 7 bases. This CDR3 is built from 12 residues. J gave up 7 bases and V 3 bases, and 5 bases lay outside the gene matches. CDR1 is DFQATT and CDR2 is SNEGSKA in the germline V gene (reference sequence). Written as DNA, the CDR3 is TGCAGTGCTAGGCGTACAGGGGTTGAAGCTTTCTTT. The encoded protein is CSARRTGVEAFF.

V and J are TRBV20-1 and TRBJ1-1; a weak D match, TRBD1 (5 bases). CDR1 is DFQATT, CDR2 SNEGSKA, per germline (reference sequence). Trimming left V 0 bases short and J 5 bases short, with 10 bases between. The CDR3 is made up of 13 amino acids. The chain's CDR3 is CSAREGGGTEAFF. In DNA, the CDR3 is TGCAGTGCTAGAGAGGGCGGGGGAACTGAAGCTTTCTTT.

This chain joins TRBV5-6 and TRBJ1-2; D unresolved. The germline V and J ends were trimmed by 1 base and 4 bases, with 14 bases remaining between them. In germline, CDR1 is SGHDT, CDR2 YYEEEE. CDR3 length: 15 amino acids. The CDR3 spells CASSLSPQPVYGYTF. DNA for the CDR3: TGTGCCAGCAGCTTGAGTCCCCAACCAGTCTATGGCTACACCTTC.